These 21 T cell receptor beta chains share one sample of origin, sequenced in a study of regulatory T cells in long-lasting Graves disease. Time point denoted: newly diagnosed GD, antithyroid drugs for less than 3 months. RNA extracted from PBMCs served as the sequencing template. In building TCR beta libraries, iRepertoire HTBI primers were used together with Arm-PCR of CDR3 regions. Via MiXCR, TCRdb re-called the multiplex PCR reads, giving one row per CDR3 protein. The sample shows about 310,000 distinct CDR3 sequences, 15% to 20% of them seen only once. The material was peripheral blood mononuclear cells (PBMCs), obtained at new diagnosis, from a patient treated with antithyroid drugs. The receptor source for this set is a female donor with Graves disease.

This chain joins TRBV4-3 and TRBJ2-1, with no clear D. This CDR3 region has 16 residues. Germline V gene data show CDR1 as LGHNA and CDR2 as YSLEER. V shed 0 bases and J shed 4 bases, with 13 bases lying between them. CDR3 nucleotides: TGCGCCAGCAGCCAAGAGTTATACGACGGATACAATGAGCAGTTCTTC. This translates into CASSQELYDGYNEQFF.

This clonotype was recorded at least ten times. The rearrangement joins TRBV10-2 to TRBJ2-5; D is ambiguous. Germline V gene lookup returns CDR1 WSHSY and CDR2 SAAADI. Deletions cut 2 bases from V and 7 bases from J, with 8 bases between. The CDR3 consists of 12 residues. The CDR3 here is CASSESPWTQYF. DNA of the CDR3: TGCGCCAGCAGTGAGAGCCCATGGACCCAGTACTTC.

The rearrangement uses TRBV11-2 and TRBJ2-1, with D unclear. The germline CDR1 and CDR2 sequences are SGHAT and FQNNGV. V was pared by 7 bases and J by 3 bases, with 13 bases between. CDR3 length equals 14 residues. CDR3 sequence reads: CASKEGLLYNEQFF. The CDR3 DNA is TGTGCCAGCAAAGAAGGTCTACTCTACAATGAGCAGTTCTTC.

A few counts support this clonotype. The chain recombines TRBV5-1 with TRBJ1-5; 9 positions agree with TRBD1. Germline-derived CDR1 and CDR2 are SGHRS and YFSETQ. J was trimmed by 6 bases and V by 4 bases; bases with no gene match: 11. This CDR3 region has 16 residues. CDR3 amino acids: CASSPGTGNRFQPQHF. Here the CDR3 DNA reads TGCGCCAGCAGCCCGGGGACAGGGAATCGATTTCAGCCCCAGCATTTT.

This clonotype was recorded at least ten times. This chain connects TRBV7-2 to TRBJ2-3; unclear D gene. In germline, CDR1 is SGHTA, CDR2 FQGNSA. The CDR3 runs 14 residues. Trimming took off 3 bases at V and 4 bases at J, with 11 bases between the two ends. CDR3 nucleotides: TGTGCCAGCAGCTTTGCCCAACGGGCAGATACGCAGTATTTT. Translated, it gives CASSFAQRADTQYF.

V is TRBV24-1 and J is TRBJ2-3, with unresolved D. Per the germline V gene, CDR1 is KGHDR and CDR2 is SFDVKD. Trimming removed 9 bases at V and 0 bases at J, with 15 bases between. The CDR3 covers 15 residues. The CDR3 region is CATAPTSTSTDTQYF. CDR3 in DNA: TGTGCCACCGCACCGACATCTACTAGCACAGATACGCAGTATTTT.

This clonotype was seen a handful of times. With a much larger clone just one base away, this may be a read error. The chain has TRBV28 and TRBJ1-3, with a possible D match to TRBD1 (6 bases). This CDR3 spans 16 amino acids. CDR1 is MDHEN and CDR2 is SYDVKM in the germline V gene. CDR3 DNA: TGTGCCTGCAGTTTGGGTGGACAGCCGTCTGGAAACACCATATATTTT. Translated, it gives CACSLGGQPSGNTIYF.

This clonotype was detected many times. The chain couples TRBV3-1 to TRBJ2-7; the D gene is possibly TRBD2 (5 bases). The V end lost 0 bases, the J end lost 5 bases, and 11 bases lay between the germline ends. The CDR3 consists of 14 residues. Germline CDR1 LGHDT, CDR2 YNNKEL (reference sequence). In nucleotides, the CDR3 is TGTGCCAGCAGCCAAGATCCAACTAGTAACGAGCAGTACTTC. Its translation: CASSQDPTSNEQYF.

In the case of this clonotype: An end of the junction differs from the germline gene, which may be a read error. The gene calls are TRBV11-1 and TRBJ2-1, with TRBD2 identical over 7 bases. The CDR3 loop spans 16 amino acids. Germline CDR1 reads SGHAT; CDR2 reads FQDESV (reference sequence). The CDR3 region has the DNA TGCGCCAGCAGCTTGAAGATAGGGCGGGAGCGGAATGAGCAGTTCTTC. Protein product: CASSLKIGRERNEQFF. The variable domain in full, with the rest retrieved from reference TRBV11-1 and TRBJ2-1, is EAEVAQSPRYKITEKSQAVAFWCDPISGHATLYWYRQILGQGPELLVQFQDESVVDDSQLPKDRFSAERLKGVDSTLKIQPAELGDSAMYLCASSLKIGRERNEQFFGPGTRLTVL.

Many counts were recorded for this clonotype. V usage is TRBV25-1 and J usage is TRBJ1-5, with TRBD1 matching 9 bases. V was clipped by 8 bases and J by 2 bases; unmatched bases: 4. The CDR3 has 14 amino acids. CDR1 and CDR2 (germline): MGHDK, SYGVNS. CDR3 in amino acids: CASGTGMGNQPQHF. CDR3 DNA: TGTGCCAGCGGGACAGGGATGGGCAATCAGCCCCAGCATTTT.

This clonotype came up many times. This chain connects TRBV18 to TRBJ1-4; 8 bases match TRBD1. The germline V gene encodes CDR1 KGHSH and CDR2 LQKENI. CDR3 length: 15 amino acids. V gave up 2 bases and J gave up 1 base; unmatched junction bases: 0. DNA of the CDR3: TGTGCCAGCTCACCAACAGGGGGAACTAATGAAAAACTGTTTTTT. Translating it yields CASSPTGGTNEKLFF.

This clonotype was seen at least ten times. The chain is built from TRBV6-1 and TRBJ2-1; perhaps D is TRBD1 or TRBD2 (5 bases each). Deletions cut 6 bases from V and 2 bases from J, with 17 bases between. The CDR3 loop spans 16 amino acids. Looked up from germline, CDR1 is MNHNS and CDR2 is SASEGT. CDR3 bases: TGTGCCAGCAGCCGCGGGCCCAGGACAACCTACAATGAGCAGTTCTTC. As protein: CASSRGPRTTYNEQFF.

This clonotype was counted many times. The rearrangement links TRBV6-2 or TRBV6-3 to TRBJ1-2; TRBD1 matches at 8 bases. The germline V gene has CDR1 MNHEY and CDR2 SVGEGT. There are 15 residues in the CDR3. V trimming: 5 bases; J trimming: 6 bases; junction bases outside the gene matches: 11. As DNA, the CDR3 is TGTGCCAGCAGTGAATTGTGGACAGGGACAAATGGCTACACCTTC. It specifies CASSELWTGTNGYTF.

The sample holds many counts of this clonotype. This chain connects TRBV2 to TRBJ2-7; 10 nucleotides agree with TRBD1. This CDR3 has 16 amino acids. Germline values: CDR1 SNHLY, CDR2 FYNNEI. Trimming removed 1 base from V and 2 bases from J; junction bases left unmatched: 5. The CDR3 region is CASSEGRQGATYEQYF. CDR3 bases: TGTGCCAGCAGTGAAGGGAGACAGGGGGCCACCTACGAGCAGTACTTC.

V is TRBV7-9 and J is TRBJ2-1; D possibly corresponds to TRBD1 (5 bases). The germline gives CDR1 SEHNR, CDR2 FQNEAQ (reference sequence). Trimming stripped 1 base from V and 0 bases from J, with 10 bases between. This CDR3 spans 16 amino acids. This CDR3 reads CASSLEVQGSYNEQFF. The CDR3 DNA is TGTGCCAGCAGCTTAGAGGTCCAGGGCTCCTACAATGAGCAGTTCTTC.

The genes are TRBV7-2 and TRBJ2-1; 7 bases agree with TRBD2. V lost 5 bases to trimming and J lost 8 bases; unmatched junction nucleotides: 15. Germline assignment: CDR1 SGHTA and CDR2 FQGNSA. The CDR3 is 16 amino acids. In nucleotides, the CDR3 is TGTGCCAGCAGCACCCAGCGGGGCCTTGGGGTGGATGAGCAGTTCTTC. Its translation: CASSTQRGLGVDEQFF.

The sample holds a few counts of this clonotype. One junction end disagrees with the germline gene, perhaps due to a read error. The chain employs TRBV5-1 and TRBJ2-7; 12 bases match TRBD1. The CDR3 is 14 amino acids. The V gene's germline CDR1 is SGHRS and CDR2 YFSETQ. The CDR3 DNA is TGCGCCAGCAGCGCGGGACAGGGGGCCCGGGAGCCGACCTTC. The encoded protein is CASSAGQGAREPTF.

The V and J genes are TRBV5-1 and TRBJ2-7; D is possibly TRBD1 (5 bases). The germline CDR1 and CDR2 sequences are SGHRS and YFSETQ. Between the trimmed V and J ends, which lost 7 bases and 5 bases, there was a span of 10 bases. The CDR3 spans 11 residues. The DNA for the CDR3 is TGCGCCAGCCCGATACAGGACGAGCAGTACTTC. Its protein product is CASPIQDEQYF.

This clonotype appeared many times. The chain couples TRBV12-3 or TRBV12-4 to TRBJ2-5, with 9 nucleotides matching TRBD1. With V trimmed by 4 bases and J by 5 bases, 5 bases remained unmatched. The CDR3 is 14 residues long. CDR3 sequence: CASSYGQGTETQYF. Written as DNA, the CDR3 is TGTGCCAGCAGTTACGGACAGGGGACGGAGACCCAGTACTTC.

This clonotype has at least ten counts. The rearrangement uses TRBV28 and TRBJ2-7; the match to TRBD2 covers 16 bases. Germline CDR1 MDHEN, CDR2 SYDVKM. The CDR3 extends over 20 amino acids. V lost 3 bases, J lost 0 bases, and 11 bases stayed unmatched. CDR3 loop: CASSLPPGTSGRDSSYEQYF. The DNA of the CDR3 is TGTGCCAGCAGTTTGCCCCCCGGGACTAGCGGGAGGGATAGCTCCTACGAGCAGTACTTC. Variable domain in full (rest from reference TRBV28 and TRBJ2-7): DVKVTQSSRYLVKRTGEKVFLECVQDMDHENMFWYRQDPGLGLRLIYFSYDVKMKEKGDIPEGYSVSREKKERFSLILESASTNQTSMYLCASSLPPGTSGRDSSYEQYFGPGTRLTVT.

The V gene is TRBV2, the J gene TRBJ2-1; D tentatively reads TRBD1 or TRBD2 (5 bases each). The germline CDR1 and CDR2 sequences are SNHLY and FYNNEI. This CDR3 comprises 17 residues. Trimming stripped 9 bases from V and 6 bases from J, with 27 bases between. The DNA of the CDR3 is TGTGCCAGAGGGAACAGGTCCGGACCACTCCGGGGCAATGAGCAGTTCTTC. Encoded protein: CARGNRSGPLRGNEQFF.